This TCR beta chain appears in the sequencing data of a study of control samples from healthy donors and cancer patients. The data were produced by immunoSEQ multiplex PCR, yet TCRdb's version contains in-frame clones alone and is incomplete. This sample has roughly 100,000 clones; more than 85% occur once, and the top ten carry about 19%. Losses at the gene ends were 3 bases for V and 3 bases for J; bases not matched to a gene: 13. CDR1 is SGHTS and CDR2 is YDEGEE in the germline V gene. The CDR3 consists of 17 residues. Sequenced: PBMCs. The TCR originated in a man in his sixties with lung cancer. The chain has TRBV5-8 and TRBJ2-7, with TRBD1 identical over 9 bases. The CDR3 region is CASSSGWGQGVVYEQYF. CDR3 nucleotides: TGTGCCAGCAGCTCCGGATGGGGACAGGGTGTCGTCTACGAGCAGTACTTC.